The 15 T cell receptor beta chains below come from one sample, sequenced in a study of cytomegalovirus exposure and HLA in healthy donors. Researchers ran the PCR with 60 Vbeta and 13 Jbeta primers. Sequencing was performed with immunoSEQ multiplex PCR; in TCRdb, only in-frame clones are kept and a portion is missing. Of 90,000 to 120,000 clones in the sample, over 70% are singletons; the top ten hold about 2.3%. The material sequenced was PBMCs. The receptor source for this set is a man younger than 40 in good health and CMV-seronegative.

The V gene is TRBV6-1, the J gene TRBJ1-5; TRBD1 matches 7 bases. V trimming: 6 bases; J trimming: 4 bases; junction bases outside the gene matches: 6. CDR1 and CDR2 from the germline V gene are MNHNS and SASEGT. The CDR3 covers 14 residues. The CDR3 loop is CASRGTAGNQPQHF. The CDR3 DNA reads TGTGCCAGCAGGGGGACAGCCGGTAATCAGCCCCAGCATTTT.

Here the CDR3 DNA reads TGCGCCAGCAGCTGGGAGACAGGGGAATGGGAGCAGTACTTC. As protein: CASSWETGEWEQYF. The chain employs TRBV4-1 and TRBJ2-7; TRBD1 agrees at 8 bases. With V trimmed by 5 bases and J by 7 bases, 10 bases remained unmatched. CDR3 length equals 14 residues. Germline V gene sequence: CDR1 MGHRA, CDR2 YSYEKL.

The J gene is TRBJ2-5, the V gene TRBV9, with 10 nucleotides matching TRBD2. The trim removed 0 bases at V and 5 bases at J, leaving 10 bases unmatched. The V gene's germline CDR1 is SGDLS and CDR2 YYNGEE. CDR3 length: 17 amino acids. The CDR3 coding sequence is TGTGCCAGCAGCGTAGCGCCCAGCGGGAGGGCCCGGGAGACCCAGTACTTC. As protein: CASSVAPSGRARETQYF.

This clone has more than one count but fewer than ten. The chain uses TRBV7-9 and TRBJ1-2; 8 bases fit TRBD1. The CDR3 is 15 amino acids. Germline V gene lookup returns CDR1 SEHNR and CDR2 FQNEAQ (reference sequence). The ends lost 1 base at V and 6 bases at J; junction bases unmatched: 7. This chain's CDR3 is CASSLDGQGPHGYTF. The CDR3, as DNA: TGTGCCAGCAGCTTAGACGGACAGGGACCTCATGGCTACACCTTC. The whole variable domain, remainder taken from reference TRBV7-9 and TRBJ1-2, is DTGVSQNPRHKITKRGQNVTFRCDPISEHNRLYWYRQTLGQGPEFLTYFQNEAQLEKSRLLSDRFSAERPKGSFSTLEIQRTEQGDSAMYLCASSLDGQGPHGYTFGSGTRLTVV.

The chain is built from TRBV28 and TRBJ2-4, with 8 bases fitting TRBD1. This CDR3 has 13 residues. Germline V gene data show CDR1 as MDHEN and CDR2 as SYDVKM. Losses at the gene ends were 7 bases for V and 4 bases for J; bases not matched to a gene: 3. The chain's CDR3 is CASTRTGKNIQYF. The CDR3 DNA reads TGTGCCAGCACAAGGACAGGGAAAAACATTCAGTACTTC.

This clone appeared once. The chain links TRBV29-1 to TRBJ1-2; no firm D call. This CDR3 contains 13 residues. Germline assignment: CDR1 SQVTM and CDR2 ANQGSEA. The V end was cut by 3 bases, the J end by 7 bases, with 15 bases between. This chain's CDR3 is CSVDLGSGIGYTF. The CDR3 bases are TGCAGCGTTGACTTAGGATCGGGGATTGGCTACACCTTC.

CDR3 DNA: TGTGCCACCAGCAGAGATCAGGGGTACGAGCAGTACTTC. Its translation is CATSRDQGYEQYF. The chain combines TRBV15 with TRBJ2-7; possible D gene TRBD1, 6 bases. In germline, CDR1 is LNHNV, CDR2 YYDKDF (reference sequence). The ends were cut back, 0 bases at V and 4 bases at J, with 7 bases in the middle. The CDR3 spans 13 residues.

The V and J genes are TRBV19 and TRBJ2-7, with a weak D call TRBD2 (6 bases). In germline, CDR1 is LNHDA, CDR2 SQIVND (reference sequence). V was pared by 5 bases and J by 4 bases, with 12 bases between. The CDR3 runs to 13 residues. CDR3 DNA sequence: TGTGCCAGTAGTGTCCGGGAGTCATACGAGCAGTACTTC. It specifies CASSVRESYEQYF.

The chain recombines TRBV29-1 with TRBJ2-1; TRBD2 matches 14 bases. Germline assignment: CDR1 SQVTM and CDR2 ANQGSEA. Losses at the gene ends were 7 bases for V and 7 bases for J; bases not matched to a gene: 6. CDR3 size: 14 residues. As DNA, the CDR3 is TGCAGCGGCTCCGGGACTAGCGGGGGTAATGAGCAGTTCTTC. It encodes CSGSGTSGGNEQFF.

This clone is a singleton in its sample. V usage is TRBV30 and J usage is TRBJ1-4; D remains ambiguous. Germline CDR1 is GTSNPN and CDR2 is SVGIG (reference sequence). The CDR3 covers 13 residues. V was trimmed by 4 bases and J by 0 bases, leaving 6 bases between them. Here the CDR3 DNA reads TGTGCCTGGACCGGGGCAACTAATGAAAAACTGTTTTTT. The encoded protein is CAWTGATNEKLFF.

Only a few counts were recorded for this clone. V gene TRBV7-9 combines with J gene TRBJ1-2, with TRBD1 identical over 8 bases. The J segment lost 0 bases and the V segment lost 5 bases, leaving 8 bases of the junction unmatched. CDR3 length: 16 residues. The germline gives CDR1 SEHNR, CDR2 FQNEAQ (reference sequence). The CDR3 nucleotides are TGTGCCAGCAGCGCCCGAGGACAGGGCGCTAACTATGGCTACACCTTC. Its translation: CASSARGQGANYGYTF. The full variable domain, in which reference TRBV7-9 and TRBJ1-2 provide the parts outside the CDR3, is DTGVSQNPRHKITKRGQNVTFRCDPISEHNRLYWYRQTLGQGPEFLTYFQNEAQLEKSRLLSDRFSAERPKGSFSTLEIQRTEQGDSAMYLCASSARGQGANYGYTFGSGTRLTVV.

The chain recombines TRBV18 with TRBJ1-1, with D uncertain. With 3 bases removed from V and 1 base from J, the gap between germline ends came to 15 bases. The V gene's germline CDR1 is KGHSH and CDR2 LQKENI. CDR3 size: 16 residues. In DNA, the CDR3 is TGTGCCAGCTCACCCCTTGGTTCCCCCGGGAACACTGAAGCTTTCTTT. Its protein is CASSPLGSPGNTEAFF.

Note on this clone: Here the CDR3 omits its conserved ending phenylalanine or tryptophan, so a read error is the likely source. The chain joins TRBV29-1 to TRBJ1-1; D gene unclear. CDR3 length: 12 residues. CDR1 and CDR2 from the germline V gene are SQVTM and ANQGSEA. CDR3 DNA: TGCTGCGTTGCGGACGGGAACACTGAAGCTTTCGTT. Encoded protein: CCVADGNTEAFV.

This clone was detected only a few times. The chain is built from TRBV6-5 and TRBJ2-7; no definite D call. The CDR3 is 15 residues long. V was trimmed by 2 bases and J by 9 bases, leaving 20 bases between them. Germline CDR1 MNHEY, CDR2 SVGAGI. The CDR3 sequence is CASSYDLDSLSGQYF. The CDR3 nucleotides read TGTGCCAGCAGTTACGATTTAGACTCCCTCTCCGGGCAGTACTTC.

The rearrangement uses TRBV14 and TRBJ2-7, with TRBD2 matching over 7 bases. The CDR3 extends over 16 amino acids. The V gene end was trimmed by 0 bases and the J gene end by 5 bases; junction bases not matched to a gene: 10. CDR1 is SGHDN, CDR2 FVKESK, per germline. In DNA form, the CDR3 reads TGTGCCAGCAGCCAAGATCCGGGACTATCTCGCCACGAGCAGTACTTC. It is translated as CASSQDPGLSRHEQYF.